One and the same sample provided the 28 T cell receptor beta chains below, sequenced in a study of blood T cells in healthy people across ages. Primed by a sample-barcoded 5' primer and a J-beta primer mix, a second PCR proceeded for roughly 7 to 12 cycles. TCRdb processed the 5' RACE reads anew with MiXCR; each CDR3 protein has one entry. This sample has hundreds of thousands of distinct CDR3 sequences; 25% to 30% occur once, and the top ten carry less than 20%. Sequencing was done on a sample of blood. The receptor set was obtained from a woman older than 75 in good health.

The chain couples TRBV5-8 to TRBJ1-2; the D gene is possibly TRBD1 (5 bases). Per the germline V gene, CDR1 is SGHTS and CDR2 is YDEGEE. There are 15 residues in the CDR3. With 6 bases removed from V and 2 bases from J, the gap between germline ends came to 17 bases. CDR3: CASTHAQGYNYGYTF. The CDR3 DNA reads as TGTGCCAGCACCCACGCCCAGGGATACAACTATGGCTACACCTTC.

The V gene is TRBV20-1, the J gene TRBJ2-7, with D tentatively TRBD2 (6 bases). The better agreement between TRBJ2-5 and the DNA end casts doubt on the J call. CDR1 is DFQATT, CDR2 SNEGSKA, per germline (reference sequence). The CDR3 consists of 13 residues. The CDR3 region is CSARDGRRETQYF. The CDR3 DNA is TGCAGTGCTAGAGATGGGAGGCGGGAGACCCAGTACTTC.

This clonotype occurred many times. This chain uses TRBV20-1 with TRBJ2-1; the D call may be TRBD1 or TRBD2 (5 bases each). Looked up from germline, CDR1 is DFQATT and CDR2 is SNEGSKA (reference sequence). Between the trimmed V and J ends, which lost 6 bases and 6 bases, there was a span of 24 bases. This CDR3 has 16 amino acids. The CDR3 DNA is TGCAGTGCAACAGTAGGGTCCGGGGCCACCGTCAATGAGCAGTTCTTC. Translated: CSATVGSGATVNEQFF.

CDR3 bases: TGTGCCAGCAGTAGTAGCGGGAGGCGCACAGATACGCAGTATTTT. Translation: CASSSSGRRTDTQYF. The rearrangement links TRBV6-1 to TRBJ2-3, with 10 bases fitting TRBD2. V shed 5 bases and J 1 base; nucleotides not matched to a gene: 3. Germline assignment: CDR1 MNHNS and CDR2 SASEGT. This CDR3 is 15 amino acids long.

This clonotype appeared many times. The J gene is TRBJ2-3, the V gene TRBV20-1; 10 bases are shared with TRBD2. Trimming took 6 bases from V and 5 from J; bases not matched to a gene: 8. The CDR3 extends over 14 amino acids. Germline loops: CDR1 DFQATT, CDR2 SNEGSKA (reference sequence). The CDR3 nucleotides are TGCAGTGCGGTGGGACTAGCGACCCTAGATACGCAGTATTTT. Protein sequence: CSAVGLATLDTQYF.

The V call is TRBV12-3 or TRBV12-4, the J call TRBJ2-2; D remains ambiguous. The V gene lost 3 bases and the J gene lost 6 bases, with 20 bases spanning the gap. The CDR3 is made up of 17 amino acids. CDR3 nucleotides: TGTGCCAGCAGTTTGGGTCTAGTTGTGAGTAAAGCCGGGGAGCTGTTTTTT. It yields the protein CASSLGLVVSKAGELFF.

This clonotype was detected many times. J is TRBJ2-3 and V is TRBV3-1, with 7 positions matching TRBD1. This CDR3 is built from 17 residues. The germline CDR1 and CDR2 sequences are LGHDT and YNNKEL (reference sequence). Losses at the gene ends were 4 bases for V and 5 bases for J; bases not matched to a gene: 15. The CDR3 DNA reads as TGTGCCAGCAGCCCATCGACTTGGACAGGCGCCGAAGATACGCAGTATTTT. Its translation is CASSPSTWTGAEDTQYF.

This clonotype has only a few counts. This chain connects TRBV30 to TRBJ1-2; unclear D gene. There are 13 residues in the CDR3. V lost 3 bases, J lost 2 bases, and 10 bases lay in between. Germline CDR1 reads GTSNPN; CDR2 reads SVGIG (reference sequence). Here the CDR3 reads CAWSNEPNYGYTF. The CDR3 DNA reads as TGTGCCTGGAGCAATGAACCAAACTATGGCTACACCTTC.

The J gene is TRBJ1-1, the V gene TRBV5-4; D may be TRBD1 (6 bases). Trimming removed 7 bases from V and 0 bases from J, with 10 bases in between. Germline CDR1 reads SGHNT; CDR2 reads YYREEE (reference sequence). This CDR3 contains 13 residues. CDR3 amino acids: CASFRDMNTEAFF. In DNA form, the CDR3 reads TGTGCCAGCTTCAGGGACATGAACACTGAAGCTTTCTTT.

This sequence joins TRBV24-1 and TRBJ1-2; the D gene is possibly TRBD1 (5 bases). Trimming shortened V by 3 bases and J by 10 bases, and 11 bases separated the two germline ends. CDR3 size: 12 residues. The germline CDR1 and CDR2 sequences are KGHDR and SFDVKD. The CDR3 region has the DNA TGTGCCACCAGTGATCACTTGACAGTCTACACCTTC. Its protein is CATSDHLTVYTF.

On this clonotype itself: A read error may be the cause here, since a much bigger clone is one base away. The rearrangement uses TRBV15 and TRBJ2-7, with 10 bases aligning to TRBD2. V lost 1 base to trimming and J lost 7 bases; unmatched junction nucleotides: 16. Germline V CDR1 and CDR2: LNHNV, YYDKDF (reference sequence). This CDR3 is 18 amino acids long. The DNA for the CDR3 is TGTGCCACCAGCAGAGGAGCGGGGGGGCGGTCCGGCTACAATGAGCAGTACTTC. Translating gives CATSRGAGGRSGYNEQYF.

The sample holds many counts of this clonotype. The chain carries TRBV9 and TRBJ2-1, with 7 bases identical to TRBD2. Germline V gene data show CDR1 as SGDLS and CDR2 as YYNGEE. This CDR3 comprises 15 residues. J gave up 4 bases and V 0 bases, and 4 bases lay outside the gene matches. This CDR3 reads CASSVAQAGYNEQFF. CDR3 sequence (DNA): TGTGCCAGCAGCGTAGCCCAAGCGGGGTACAATGAGCAGTTCTTC.

This clonotype was seen many times. A much larger clone lies a single base off, so this may be a read error. The chain links TRBV6-1 to TRBJ2-5, with TRBD2 matching 8 bases. The CDR3 has 15 amino acids. Per germline, CDR1 MNHNS and CDR2 SASEGT. The trim removed 4 bases at V and 11 bases at J, leaving 15 bases unmatched. For the CDR3, the DNA is TGTGCCAGCAGTGGAATAGCGGGGCTCAACAATGAGCAGTACTTC. As protein: CASSGIAGLNNEQYF.

This clonotype has just a few counts. The V and J genes are TRBV20-1 and TRBJ1-4; no clear D gene. This CDR3 has 19 residues. Germline V gene data show CDR1 as DFQATT and CDR2 as SNEGSKA (reference sequence). V lost 0 bases, J lost 2 bases, and 22 bases lay in between. The DNA for the CDR3 is TGCAGTGCTAGAGATCTCTGGGAAATGGATGGGTTGACTAATGAAAAACTGTTTTTT. Protein: CSARDLWEMDGLTNEKLFF.

Note on this clonotype: Given a much more abundant clone one base away, this may be a read error. V gene TRBV6-1 combines with J gene TRBJ1-2; perhaps TRBD1 as D (5 bases). Trimming removed 8 bases at V and 8 bases at J, with 18 bases between. The CDR3 is 13 amino acids. Germline V gene sequence: CDR1 MNHNS, CDR2 SASEGT. The DNA of the CDR3 is TGTGCCAGCTTCATGCCAGGGCGGGGCGGCTACACCTTC. This encodes CASFMPGRGGYTF.

This chain's CDR3 is CSVRGRVNYEQYF. The CDR3 DNA reads as TGCAGCGTGAGAGGGAGAGTAAACTACGAGCAGTACTTC. The rearrangement joins TRBV29-1 to TRBJ2-7, with TRBD2 as a possible D gene (5 bases). Germline CDR1 reads SQVTM; CDR2 reads ANQGSEA. Trimming removed 6 bases from V and 3 bases from J, with 15 bases in between. The CDR3 runs to 13 residues.

This clonotype appeared many times. The chain employs TRBV5-1 and TRBJ2-5, with 7 bases lining up with TRBD2. Germline assignment: CDR1 SGHRS and CDR2 YFSETQ. CDR3 length: 15 amino acids. The J segment lost 5 bases and the V segment lost 3 bases, leaving 10 bases of the junction unmatched. The CDR3 region is CASSSPGGLGETQYF. The CDR3 bases are TGCGCCAGCAGCTCCCCTGGAGGACTAGGGGAGACCCAGTACTTC.

This clonotype was observed at least ten times. In DNA, the CDR3 is TGTGCCAGCAGTCCGGGGGTAGACACCGGGGAGCTGTTTTTT. This gives the protein CASSPGVDTGELFF. The J gene is TRBJ2-2, the V gene TRBV6-5, with D possibly matching TRBD2 (6 bases). Trimming took off 5 bases at V and 3 bases at J, with 10 bases between the two ends. This CDR3 region has 14 residues. Germline CDR1 and CDR2: MNHEY and SVGAGI.

Regarding this clonotype: A much larger clone sits a single nucleotide away, making a read error possible. V and J are TRBV20-1 and TRBJ2-3; a possible D gene is TRBD1 (6 bases). The J call could be wrong; TRBJ1-5 is a better fit for the DNA end. CDR3 length: 14 residues. Germline CDR1 and CDR2: DFQATT and SNEGSKA (reference sequence). The CDR3 loop is CSARTSGGTDTQHF. The DNA of the CDR3 is TGCAGTGCTAGGACTAGCGGGGGCACAGATACGCAGCATTTT.

The chain recombines TRBV3-1 with TRBJ1-2, with unresolved D. V was trimmed by 3 bases and J by 1 base, leaving 12 bases between them. Germline CDR1 is LGHDT and CDR2 is YNNKEL (reference sequence). CDR3 size: 15 residues. For the CDR3, the DNA is TGTGCCAGCAGCCACATTGGACGGATTAACTATGGCTACACCTTC. It codes for CASSHIGRINYGYTF.

The sample holds many counts of this clonotype. The chain carries TRBV30 and TRBJ1-1; D uncertain. The CDR3 is 12 amino acids. V shed 7 bases and J shed 1 base, with 10 bases lying between them. Germline V gene sequence: CDR1 GTSNPN, CDR2 SVGIG (reference sequence). This CDR3 reads CASESQNTEAFF. CDR3 in DNA: TGTGCCTCAGAGTCGCAGAACACTGAAGCTTTCTTT.

The chain is built from TRBV7-2 and TRBJ2-7, with 7 positions matching TRBD2. Germline CDR1 is SGHTA and CDR2 is FQGNSA. Trimming took 5 bases from V and 3 from J; bases not matched to a gene: 10. The CDR3 consists of 15 residues. Here the CDR3 reads CASSRASGQHYEQYF. Written as DNA, the CDR3 is TGTGCCAGCAGCCGCGCTAGCGGTCAACACTACGAGCAGTACTTC.

V and J are TRBV6-5 and TRBJ2-1, with 10 bases aligning to TRBD2. The germline gives CDR1 MNHEY, CDR2 SVGAGI. The CDR3 length is 16 residues. The trim removed 5 bases at V and 3 bases at J, leaving 7 bases unmatched. CDR3 amino acids: CASSLRGLADYNEQFF. The CDR3 DNA is TGTGCCAGCAGTCTACGCGGACTAGCGGACTACAATGAGCAGTTCTTC.

This clonotype was counted at least ten times. The chain carries TRBV28 and TRBJ2-5, with 15 bases fitting TRBD2. V shed 5 bases and J 4 bases; nucleotides not matched to a gene: 8. Per germline, CDR1 MDHEN and CDR2 SYDVKM. CDR3 length: 17 amino acids. CDR3 sequence (DNA): TGTGCCAGCAGTACCCCTGGGACTAGCGGGGGGATAGAGACCCAGTACTTC. Protein sequence: CASSTPGTSGGIETQYF.

This clonotype was detected ten times or more. The rearrangement links TRBV4-1 to TRBJ1-4, with unresolved D. V was clipped by 0 bases and J by 13 bases, with 18 bases between them. From germline, CDR1 is MGHRA and CDR2 YSYEKL. The CDR3 extends over 15 amino acids. CDR3: CASSQDEGERRLLFF. For the CDR3, the DNA is TGCGCCAGCAGCCAAGACGAAGGTGAACGGCGTTTACTGTTTTTT.

For this clonotype: A read error is possible here, since a much larger clone lies one base away. The CDR3 is CANSRDTSYGYTF. DNA of the CDR3: TGTGCCAACAGTCGGGACACCTCCTATGGCTACACCTTC. This chain joins TRBV12-3 or TRBV12-4 and TRBJ1-2; D is possibly TRBD1 (6 bases). This CDR3 comprises 13 residues.

This clonotype was counted many times. This sequence joins TRBV12-3 or TRBV12-4 and TRBJ2-7; TRBD1 matches 7 bases. This CDR3 spans 17 amino acids. The ends lost 5 bases at V and 9 bases at J; junction bases unmatched: 22. The CDR3 loop is CASSLWQTGESVRGQYF. The CDR3 DNA reads as TGTGCCAGCAGTCTTTGGCAAACAGGGGAATCCGTACGAGGGCAGTACTTC.

This clonotype was detected a few times. The chain uses TRBV5-1 and TRBJ1-1; D remains ambiguous. The CDR3 extends over 14 amino acids. The V end was cut by 4 bases, the J end by 1 base, with 11 bases between. Germline V CDR1 and CDR2: SGHRS, YFSETQ. The CDR3 sequence: CASSVGIANTEAFF. The DNA of the CDR3 is TGCGCCAGCAGCGTAGGTATAGCGAACACTGAAGCTTTCTTT.